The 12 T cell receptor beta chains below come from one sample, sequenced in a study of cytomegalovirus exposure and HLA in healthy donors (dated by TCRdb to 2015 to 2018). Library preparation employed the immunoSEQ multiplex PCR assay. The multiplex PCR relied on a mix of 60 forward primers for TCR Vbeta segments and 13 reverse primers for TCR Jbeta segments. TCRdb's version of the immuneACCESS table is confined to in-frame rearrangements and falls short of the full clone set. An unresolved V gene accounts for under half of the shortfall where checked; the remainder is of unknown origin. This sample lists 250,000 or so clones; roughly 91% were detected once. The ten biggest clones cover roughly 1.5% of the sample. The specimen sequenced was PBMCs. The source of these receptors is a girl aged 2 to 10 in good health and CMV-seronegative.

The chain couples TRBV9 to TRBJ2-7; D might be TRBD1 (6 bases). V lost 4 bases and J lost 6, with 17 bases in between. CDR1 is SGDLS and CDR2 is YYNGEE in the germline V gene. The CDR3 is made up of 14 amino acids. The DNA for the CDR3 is TGTGCCAGCAGCCCCGCCGTGGGGGCCCGCGAGCAGTACTTC. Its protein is CASSPAVGAREQYF.

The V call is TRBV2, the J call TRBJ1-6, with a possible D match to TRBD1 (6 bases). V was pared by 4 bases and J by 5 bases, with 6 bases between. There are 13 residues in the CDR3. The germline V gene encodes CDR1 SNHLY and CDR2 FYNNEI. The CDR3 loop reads CASSGTDNSPLHF. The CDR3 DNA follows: TGTGCCAGCAGTGGGACAGATAATTCACCCCTCCACTTT.

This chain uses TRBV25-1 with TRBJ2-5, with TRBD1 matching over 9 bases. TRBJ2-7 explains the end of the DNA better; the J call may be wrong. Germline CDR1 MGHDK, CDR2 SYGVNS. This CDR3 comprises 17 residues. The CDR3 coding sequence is TGTGCCAGCAGCGGGACAGGGCATGTTTCCCCCCTTGGCGAGCAGTACTTC. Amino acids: CASSGTGHVSPLGEQYF.

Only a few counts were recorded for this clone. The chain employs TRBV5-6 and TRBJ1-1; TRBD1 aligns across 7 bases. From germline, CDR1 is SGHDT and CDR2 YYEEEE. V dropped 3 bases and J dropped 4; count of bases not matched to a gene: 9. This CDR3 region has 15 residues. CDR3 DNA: TGTGCCAGCAGCTGGGCCTGGGCAGGGGGCACTGAAGCTTTCTTT. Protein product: CASSWAWAGGTEAFF.

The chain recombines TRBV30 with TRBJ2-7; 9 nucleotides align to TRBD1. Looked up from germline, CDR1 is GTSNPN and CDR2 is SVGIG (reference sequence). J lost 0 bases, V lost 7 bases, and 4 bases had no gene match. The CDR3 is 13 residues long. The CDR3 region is CASQGADSYEQYF. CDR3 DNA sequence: TGTGCCTCACAGGGGGCTGACTCCTACGAGCAGTACTTC. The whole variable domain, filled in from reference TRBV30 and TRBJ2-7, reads SQTIHQWPATLVQPVGSPLSLECTVEGTSNPNLYWYRQAAGRGLQLLFYSVGIGQISSEVPQNLSASRPQDRQFILSSKKLLLSDSGFYLCASQGADSYEQYFGPGTRLTVT.

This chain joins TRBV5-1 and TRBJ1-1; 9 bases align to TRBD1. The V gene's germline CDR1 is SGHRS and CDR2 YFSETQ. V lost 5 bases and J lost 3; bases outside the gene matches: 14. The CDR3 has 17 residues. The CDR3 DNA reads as TGCGCCAGCAGAAGGGCGGGACAGGGAACCGGGGACACTGAAGCTTTCTTT. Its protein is CASRRAGQGTGDTEAFF.

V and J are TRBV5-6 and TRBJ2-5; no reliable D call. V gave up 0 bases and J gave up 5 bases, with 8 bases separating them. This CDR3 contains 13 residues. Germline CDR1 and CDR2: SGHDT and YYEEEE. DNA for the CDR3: TGTGCCAGCAGCTTGGGTAGTTCTGAGACCCAGTACTTC. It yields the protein CASSLGSSETQYF.

The CDR3 coding sequence is TGCGCCAGCAGCCTGGGACAGGGTGAGGAAAAACTGTTTTTT. Its translation is CASSLGQGEEKLFF. The chain employs TRBV5-1 and TRBJ1-4; TRBD1 aligns across 9 bases. This CDR3 contains 14 residues. Trimming cost V 4 bases and J 8 bases; bases outside gene matches: 6. Germline values: CDR1 SGHRS, CDR2 YFSETQ.

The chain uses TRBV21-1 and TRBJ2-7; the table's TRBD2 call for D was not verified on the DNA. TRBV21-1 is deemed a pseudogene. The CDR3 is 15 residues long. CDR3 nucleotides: TGTGCCAGCAGCAAAGAGCCTAGCGGGGGGTACGAGCAGTACTTC. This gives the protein CASSKEPSGGYEQYF.

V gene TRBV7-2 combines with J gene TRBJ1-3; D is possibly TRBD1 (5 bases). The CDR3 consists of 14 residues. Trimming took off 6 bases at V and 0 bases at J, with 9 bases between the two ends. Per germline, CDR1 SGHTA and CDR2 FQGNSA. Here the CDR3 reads CASRVGGSGNTIYF. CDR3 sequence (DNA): TGTGCCAGCAGGGTCGGGGGCTCTGGAAACACCATATATTTT.

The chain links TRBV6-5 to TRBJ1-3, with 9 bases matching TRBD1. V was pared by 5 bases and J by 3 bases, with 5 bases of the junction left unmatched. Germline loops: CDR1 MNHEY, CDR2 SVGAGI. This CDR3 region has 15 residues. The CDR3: CASSADRGSGNTIYF. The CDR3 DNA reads TGTGCCAGCAGTGCAGACAGGGGGAGTGGAAACACCATATATTTT.

The CDR3 reads CAISESRGKVHTIYF. For the CDR3, the DNA is TGTGCCATCAGTGAGTCGAGGGGGAAGGTACACACCATATATTTT. The rearrangement joins TRBV10-3 to TRBJ1-3, with TRBD1 as a possible D gene (6 bases). Trimming pared 0 bases from V and 8 bases from J, leaving 14 bases between. CDR1 is ENHRY and CDR2 is SYGVKD in the germline V gene. This CDR3 comprises 15 residues.